Detailed here is one T cell receptor (beta chain). This record belongs to a study of PD-1 blockade in classical Hodgkin lymphoma. As for time point: cycle 4 day 1 (C4D1), after around six weeks of nivolumab. Every patient relapsed after autologous stem cell transplantation, and brentuximab vedotin exposure varied. Generated by immunoSEQ multiplex PCR, the TCRdb table keeps only in-frame clones and is missing some. Among over 85,000 clones listed, just over 90% were seen once. Germline V lookup: CDR1 MGHDK, CDR2 SYGVNS. This CDR3 contains 15 residues. Trimming cost V 3 bases and J 2 bases, with 11 bases left between them.

The receptor was isolated from a human donor with classical Hodgkin lymphoma. The chain carries TRBV25-1 and TRBJ2-1; D is possibly TRBD2 (6 bases). The sample consisted of peripheral blood mononuclear cells (PBMCs), taken before the fourth cycle of nivolumab. CDR3 sequence: CASSETSYTYNEQFF. In DNA, the CDR3 is TGTGCCAGCAGTGAGACTAGTTATACCTACAATGAGCAGTTCTTC.